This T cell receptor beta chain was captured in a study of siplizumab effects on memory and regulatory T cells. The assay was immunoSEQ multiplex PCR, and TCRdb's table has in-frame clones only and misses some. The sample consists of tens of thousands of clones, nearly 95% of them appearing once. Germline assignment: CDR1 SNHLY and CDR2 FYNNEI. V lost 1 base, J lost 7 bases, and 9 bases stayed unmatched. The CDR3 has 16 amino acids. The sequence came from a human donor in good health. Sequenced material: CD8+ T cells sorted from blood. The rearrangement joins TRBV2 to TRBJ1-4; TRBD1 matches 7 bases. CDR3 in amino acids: CASSEGRRGRGEKLFF. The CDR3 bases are TGTGCCAGCAGTGAAGGAAGGAGGGGGCGCGGTGAAAAACTGTTTTTT.